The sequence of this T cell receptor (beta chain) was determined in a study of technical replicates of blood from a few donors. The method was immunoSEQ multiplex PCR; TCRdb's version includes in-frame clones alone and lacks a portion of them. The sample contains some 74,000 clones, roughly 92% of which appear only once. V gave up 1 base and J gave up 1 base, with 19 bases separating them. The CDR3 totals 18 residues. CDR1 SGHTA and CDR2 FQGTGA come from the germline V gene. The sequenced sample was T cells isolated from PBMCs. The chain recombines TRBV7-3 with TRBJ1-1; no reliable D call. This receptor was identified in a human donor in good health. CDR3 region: CASSLIAVVDPPNTEAFF. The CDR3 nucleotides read TGTGCCAGCAGCTTAATAGCCGTTGTCGACCCGCCGAACACTGAAGCTTTCTTT.